These 15 T cell receptor beta chains share one sample of origin, sequenced in a study of T cell changes during pregnancy in multiple sclerosis. Data came from immunoSEQ multiplex PCR; TCRdb stores just in-frame clones and leaves some out. The sample comprises about 80,000 clones, over 85% of which are singletons, and about 1% rests with the top ten. Sequenced material: peripheral blood, taken in the second trimester of pregnancy. Receptor source: a female donor in good health, enrolled as a control in a pregnancy study.

This clone was picked up a small number of times. The chain combines TRBV28 with TRBJ2-2; the match to TRBD1 covers 7 bases. Trimming took 9 bases from V and 6 from J; bases not matched to a gene: 7. Looked up from germline, CDR1 is MDHEN and CDR2 is SYDVKM. The CDR3 sequence is 13 residues long. The CDR3 spells CASRDSFSGELFF. The CDR3, as DNA: TGTGCCAGTAGGGACAGTTTCTCCGGGGAGCTGTTTTTT.

J is TRBJ2-3 and V is TRBV6-5, with 11 positions matching TRBD2. This CDR3 has 14 residues. Germline CDR1 MNHEY, CDR2 SVGAGI. J was trimmed by 9 bases and V by 6 bases; bases with no gene match: 8. CDR3 region: CASSPRTSGLTQYF. CDR3 DNA: TGTGCCAGCAGCCCTAGGACTAGCGGGCTGACGCAGTATTTT.

This rearrangement joins TRBV30 to TRBJ1-1; TRBD1 matches 9 bases. Germline assignment: CDR1 GTSNPN and CDR2 SVGIG (reference sequence). V dropped 0 bases and J dropped 7; count of bases not matched to a gene: 6. CDR3 length equals 14 residues. The CDR3 loop is CAWSVTGGNGEAFF. The CDR3 region has the DNA TGTGCCTGGAGTGTAACAGGGGGCAACGGTGAAGCTTTCTTT. Variable domain in full (rest from reference TRBV30 and TRBJ1-1): SQTIHQWPATLVQPVGSPLSLECTVEGTSNPNLYWYRQAAGRGLQLLFYSVGIGQISSEVPQNLSASRPQDRQFILSSKKLLLSDSGFYLCAWSVTGGNGEAFFGQGTRLTVV.

The chain employs TRBV18 and TRBJ2-5, with 8 bases lining up with TRBD1. Germline trimming cut 6 bases from V and 4 bases from J; bases unmatched to any gene: 7. The length of the CDR3 is 14 residues. Germline lookup yields CDR1 KGHSH and CDR2 LQKENI. The CDR3 nucleotides are TGTGCCAGCTCGCGACAGGGGAGCGGAGAGACCCAGTACTTC. It specifies CASSRQGSGETQYF. Full variable domain (missing parts from reference TRBV18 and TRBJ2-5): NAGVMQNPRHLVRRRGQEARLRCSPMKGHSHVYWYRQLPEEGLKFMVYLQKENIIDESGMPKERFSAEFPKEGPSILRIQQVVRGDSAAYFCASSRQGSGETQYFGPGTRLLVL.

This rearrangement joins TRBV2 to TRBJ2-4; D is uncertain. This CDR3 comprises 14 residues. Trimming pared 7 bases from V and 0 bases from J, leaving 10 bases between. Germline lookup yields CDR1 SNHLY and CDR2 FYNNEI. CDR3: CASTFEEAKNIQYF. CDR3 DNA sequence: TGTGCCAGCACCTTCGAGGAAGCCAAAAACATTCAGTACTTC. Variable domain in full (rest from reference TRBV2 and TRBJ2-4): EPEVTQTPSHQVTQMGQEVILRCVPISNHLYFYWYRQILGQKVEFLVSFYNNEISEKSEIFDDQFSVERPDGSNFTLKIRSTKLEDSAMYFCASTFEEAKNIQYFGAGTRLSVL.

The chain links TRBV27 to TRBJ1-1; D gene unclear. The germline gives CDR1 MNHEY, CDR2 SMNVEV (reference sequence). The CDR3 covers 13 residues. Trimming left V 2 bases short and J 5 bases short, with 9 bases between. The CDR3 reads CASSLDYGTEAFF. The DNA of the CDR3 is TGTGCCAGCAGTTTAGATTACGGGACTGAAGCTTTCTTT.

The V gene is TRBV2, the J gene TRBJ2-1; TRBD2 might be the D (5 bases). Trimming took 7 bases from V and 9 from J, leaving 10 bases between them. Germline loops: CDR1 SNHLY, CDR2 FYNNEI. The length of the CDR3 is 11 residues. CDR3 region: CASTGMGEQFF. The CDR3 DNA is TGTGCCAGCACGGGGATGGGTGAGCAGTTCTTC.

The chain uses TRBV27 and TRBJ2-6, with 9 bases fitting TRBD2. CDR1 and CDR2 from the germline V gene are MNHEY and SMNVEV (reference sequence). The CDR3 has 18 amino acids. V lost 5 bases, J lost 2 bases, and 10 bases stayed unmatched. The CDR3 loop is CASSLLSGSSAGANVLTF. The CDR3 DNA is TGTGCCAGCAGTCTCCTTAGCGGGAGTTCAGCTGGGGCCAACGTCCTGACTTTC.

This clone came up a few times. The chain carries TRBV2 and TRBJ2-5, with 8 bases that match TRBD1. V lost 7 bases and J lost 4; bases outside the gene matches: 8. Looked up from germline, CDR1 is SNHLY and CDR2 is FYNNEI. The CDR3 totals 14 residues. CDR3 loop: CASMDPGGGETQYF. The CDR3 nucleotides are TGTGCCAGCATGGACCCAGGGGGCGGAGAGACCCAGTACTTC.

The rearrangement links TRBV2 to TRBJ2-3, with 9 nucleotides matching TRBD2. The CDR3 has 15 amino acids. With 7 bases clipped from V and 4 bases from J, the junction kept 9 bases outside the gene matches. The germline V gene has CDR1 SNHLY and CDR2 FYNNEI. CDR3 DNA: TGTGCCAGCAAGTTGCGGGAGGGGGGCCCAGATACGCAGTATTTT. Translation: CASKLREGGPDTQYF.

The CDR3 nucleotides are TGTGCCAGCAGCGTTACAAACCTAGCCACAGATACGCAGTATTTT. Its protein is CASSVTNLATDTQYF. The chain has TRBV7-2 and TRBJ2-3; D perhaps matches TRBD2 (5 bases). The V gene lost 5 bases and the J gene lost 2 bases, with 14 bases spanning the gap. The germline V gene has CDR1 SGHTA and CDR2 FQGNSA. This CDR3 contains 15 residues. The variable domain in full, with the rest retrieved from reference TRBV7-2 and TRBJ2-3, is GAGVSQSPSNKVTEKGKDVELRCDPISGHTALYWYRQSLGQGLEFLIYFQGNSAPDKSGLPSDRFSAERTGGSVSTLTIQRTQQEDSAVYLCASSVTNLATDTQYFGPGTRLTVL.

The chain recombines TRBV7-9 with TRBJ2-1; 8 nucleotides align to TRBD2. Trimming cost V 5 bases and J 2 bases; bases outside gene matches: 2. The CDR3 covers 14 residues. Germline V gene data show CDR1 as SEHNR and CDR2 as FQNEAQ (reference sequence). CDR3: CASSRGGTYNEQFF. In DNA, the CDR3 is TGTGCCAGCAGCCGGGGGGGGACCTACAATGAGCAGTTCTTC. Together with reference TRBV7-9 and TRBJ2-1, the CDR3 gives the full variable domain: DTGVSQNPRHKITKRGQNVTFRCDPISEHNRLYWYRQTLGQGPEFLTYFQNEAQLEKSRLLSDRFSAERPKGSFSTLEIQRTEQGDSAMYLCASSRGGTYNEQFFGPGTRLTVL.

The gene calls are TRBV7-6 and TRBJ1-1, with TRBD1 identical over 7 bases. J was trimmed by 0 bases and V by 0 bases; bases with no gene match: 4. The CDR3 runs to 16 residues. Germline lookup yields CDR1 SGHVS and CDR2 FNYEAQ. CDR3 loop: CASSLAGQRMNTEAFF. In nucleotides, the CDR3 is TGTGCCAGCAGCTTAGCGGGACAGAGGATGAACACTGAAGCTTTCTTT.

The J gene is TRBJ1-5, the V gene TRBV25-1; tentatively, D is TRBD1 (5 bases). Germline-derived CDR1 and CDR2 are MGHDK and SYGVNS. The CDR3 has 16 residues. Trimming took 4 bases from V and 4 from J, leaving 17 bases between them. In DNA form, the CDR3 reads TGTGCCAGCAGTGGCTCCGGCGGGGGTCGAAATCAGCCCCAGCATTTT. Its translation: CASSGSGGGRNQPQHF.

The V gene is TRBV2, the J gene TRBJ2-4; 14 positions match TRBD2. CDR3 length: 16 amino acids. Trimming removed 7 bases from V and 6 bases from J; junction bases left unmatched: 8. Germline V CDR1 and CDR2: SNHLY, FYNNEI. The DNA for the CDR3 is TGTGCCAGCACCGGGACTAGCGGGAGTGGCGGAAACATTCAGTACTTC. As protein: CASTGTSGSGGNIQYF.